One sample yielded the 27 T cell receptor beta chains listed below, sequenced in a study of blood T cell repertoires in COVID-19 (dated by TCRdb to 2020 to 2021). Library preparation was by the immunoSEQ multiplex PCR assay. This is the immuneACCESS table as TCRdb keeps it, with only in-frame sequences that have V and J called. A part of the clones is gone; compared with another copy, unresolved V genes explain less than half, and the rest is unexplained. This sample comprises about 150,000 clones, 65% to 90% of them detected only once. The biggest ten clones account for over 7.5% of the sample. Sequences were obtained from peripheral blood. The origin of the receptors is a woman between 55 and 75 years old with active or convalescent COVID-19.

The chain has TRBV15 and TRBJ2-2; 7 bases agree with TRBD2. With 9 bases clipped from V and 3 bases from J, the junction kept 7 bases outside the gene matches. CDR1 and CDR2 (germline): LNHNV, YYDKDF (reference sequence). This CDR3 spans 14 amino acids. Written as DNA, the CDR3 is TGTGCCACTGCTAGCGGATCCTACACCGGGGAGCTGTTTTTT. Encoded protein: CATASGSYTGELFF.

V gene TRBV28 combines with J gene TRBJ2-1; 15 bases match TRBD2. The V segment lost 5 bases and the J segment 6 bases; nucleotides outside the gene matches: 2. CDR1 MDHEN and CDR2 SYDVKM come from the germline V gene. CDR3 length: 15 residues. DNA for the CDR3: TGTGCCAGCAGTGCGGGACTAGCGGGAGGCAATGAGCAGTTCTTC. Translated: CASSAGLAGGNEQFF.

This clone was seen many times. V gene TRBV5-5 combines with J gene TRBJ1-6, with D hard to call. CDR3 length equals 14 residues. With 2 bases removed from V and 5 bases from J, the gap between germline ends came to 8 bases. From germline, CDR1 is SGHKS and CDR2 YYEKEE (reference sequence). The CDR3 loop is CASSLNADNSPLHF. The CDR3 nucleotides are TGTGCCAGCAGCTTAAACGCGGATAATTCACCCCTCCACTTT.

The chain links TRBV2 to TRBJ2-1, with TRBD1 identical over 9 bases. Germline loops: CDR1 SNHLY, CDR2 FYNNEI. The CDR3 consists of 14 residues. V lost 6 bases and J lost 4; bases outside the gene matches: 4. The CDR3 spells CASRRTGAYNEQFF. CDR3 DNA sequence: TGTGCCAGCAGGAGGACAGGGGCATACAATGAGCAGTTCTTC.

This chain connects TRBV24-1 to TRBJ2-3; 9 bases map to TRBD2. J lost 3 bases, V lost 3 bases, and 3 bases had no gene match. Germline V lookup: CDR1 KGHDR, CDR2 SFDVKD. The CDR3 totals 15 residues. The CDR3 loop reads CATSDTSGGTDTQYF. CDR3 DNA: TGTGCCACCAGTGATACGAGCGGGGGGACAGATACGCAGTATTTT.

The chain recombines TRBV2 with TRBJ2-3, with 7 positions matching TRBD2. Germline CDR1 reads SNHLY; CDR2 reads FYNNEI. Unmatched junction bases numbered 5, after V lost 4 bases and J lost 1 base. The CDR3 sequence is 15 residues long. The CDR3 DNA sequence: TGTGCCAGCAGTGCGGGACTACCTCGCACAGATACGCAGTATTTT. Its protein product is CASSAGLPRTDTQYF. Together with reference TRBV2 and TRBJ2-3, the CDR3 gives the full variable domain: EPEVTQTPSHQVTQMGQEVILRCVPISNHLYFYWYRQILGQKVEFLVSFYNNEISEKSEIFDDQFSVERPDGSNFTLKIRSTKLEDSAMYFCASSAGLPRTDTQYFGPGTRLTVL.

V usage is TRBV27 and J usage is TRBJ1-6; possibly TRBD1 for D (6 bases). CDR3 length equals 16 residues. Germline CDR1 MNHEY, CDR2 SMNVEV (reference sequence). V lost 11 bases and J lost 4, with 21 bases in between. The CDR3 coding sequence is TGTGCCGGAAAGTCGAGGGGGGGCAGTTATAATTCACCCCTCCACTTT. Encoded protein: CAGKSRGGSYNSPLHF.

The chain combines TRBV2 with TRBJ1-1; D not resolved. CDR3 length: 14 amino acids. The V end lost 5 bases, the J end lost 4 bases, and 14 bases lay between the germline ends. Germline V CDR1 and CDR2: SNHLY, FYNNEI. CDR3 nucleotide sequence: TGTGCCAGCAGTTACCTTCGAGGGAGCACTGAAGCTTTCTTT. Residues: CASSYLRGSTEAFF.

The chain combines TRBV3-1 (or the pseudogene TRBV3-2) with TRBJ2-1; 9 nucleotides agree with TRBD1. The ends lost 6 bases at V and 3 bases at J; junction bases unmatched: 3. The CDR3 sequence is 14 residues long. The germline CDR1 and CDR2 sequences are LGHDT and YNNKEL (reference sequence). CDR3: CASRGQGYYNEQFF. The CDR3 DNA is TGTGCCAGCAGAGGACAGGGGTACTACAATGAGCAGTTCTTC.

The CDR3 DNA is TGTGCCAGCACCTCTAAAAAGAATGGAGGGGGCGAGGAGTTCTTC. This sequence encodes CASTSKKNGGGEEFF. This chain uses TRBV6-5 with TRBJ2-1; D possibly corresponds to TRBD1 (7 bases). Trimming cost V 7 bases and J 14 bases, with 27 bases left between them. Per germline, CDR1 MNHEY and CDR2 SVGAGI. The CDR3 is made up of 15 amino acids.

The CDR3 nucleotides are TGCGCCAGCAGCTTGGTCGACAGGGATACTGAAGCTTTCTTT. Its translation is CASSLVDRDTEAFF. The chain couples TRBV5-1 to TRBJ1-1; 7 positions match TRBD1. The CDR3 consists of 14 residues. Germline lookup yields CDR1 SGHRS and CDR2 YFSETQ. V lost 0 bases, J lost 5 bases, and 4 bases stayed unmatched.

The J gene is TRBJ1-2, the V gene TRBV10-2; D uncertain. The germline V gene encodes CDR1 WSHSY and CDR2 SAAADI. There are 13 residues in the CDR3. The germline V and J ends were trimmed by 4 bases and 4 bases, with 10 bases remaining between them. This CDR3 reads CASSGALGYGYTF. In DNA form, the CDR3 reads TGCGCCAGCAGTGGGGCATTGGGCTATGGCTACACCTTC.

This CDR3 reads CASSPQGAAHNTEAFF. The CDR3 coding sequence is TGTGCCAGCTCACCGCAGGGGGCCGCCCATAACACTGAAGCTTTCTTT. This chain joins TRBV18 and TRBJ1-1; 8 bases line up with TRBD1. CDR3 length: 16 amino acids. The ends lost 3 bases at V and 2 bases at J; junction bases unmatched: 8. Germline CDR1 and CDR2: KGHSH and LQKENI.

This sequence joins TRBV6-5 and TRBJ2-7, with TRBD2 matching 11 bases. This CDR3 comprises 15 residues. The germline CDR1 and CDR2 sequences are MNHEY and SVGAGI. V was clipped by 6 bases and J by 6 bases; unmatched bases: 10. Here the CDR3 DNA reads TGTGCCAGCAGACTACTACTAGCGGGAGAGGGCGAGCAGTACTTC. Protein: CASRLLLAGEGEQYF.

In nucleotides, the CDR3 is TGTGCCAGCAGCTTAGGGACAGGGGCACTCTACGAGCAGTACGTC. Translation: CASSLGTGALYEQYV. The V gene is TRBV7-8, the J gene TRBJ2-7; 9 bases are a match to TRBD1. CDR3 length: 15 amino acids. CDR1 SGHVS and CDR2 FQNEAQ come from the germline V gene. The trim removed 1 base at V and 3 bases at J, leaving 4 bases unmatched.

This clone appeared once. The chain employs TRBV10-2 and TRBJ1-5; D is unclear. Germline CDR1 is WSHSY and CDR2 is SAAADI. This CDR3 contains 13 residues. Trimming shortened V by 5 bases and J by 7 bases, and 12 bases separated the two germline ends. CDR3 bases: TGCGCCAGCAGTATAGAGGCAACCCAGCCCCAGCATTTT. Residues: CASSIEATQPQHF.

This sequence joins TRBV7-9 and TRBJ1-2; D is unclear. CDR3 length: 14 amino acids. Germline V lookup: CDR1 SEHNR, CDR2 FQNEAQ (reference sequence). V was trimmed by 1 base and J by 7 bases, leaving 13 bases between them. CDR3 sequence (DNA): TGTGCCAGCAGCTTAGGTACGGGAGAGGCTGGCTACACCTTC. Protein: CASSLGTGEAGYTF.

This clone was found a few times. The rearrangement links TRBV7-2 to TRBJ2-1; 8 bases map to TRBD1. V trimming: 6 bases; J trimming: 7 bases; junction bases outside the gene matches: 5. The CDR3 is 13 residues long. Per the germline V gene, CDR1 is SGHTA and CDR2 is FQGNSA. The CDR3 here is CASSRQGANEQFF. The CDR3, as DNA: TGTGCCAGCAGTCGCCAGGGGGCTAATGAGCAGTTCTTC.

The sample holds one count of this clone. The chain recombines TRBV29-1 with TRBJ2-3; TRBD1 might be the D (5 bases). The V gene lost 7 bases and the J gene lost 4 bases, with 18 bases spanning the gap. The CDR3 contains 14 residues. CDR1 and CDR2 from the germline V gene are SQVTM and ANQGSEA. The CDR3 nucleotides read TGCAGCGGAATGTACTCAAGCAGGGCAGATACGCAGTATTTT. Its translation is CSGMYSSRADTQYF.

The gene calls are TRBV29-1 and TRBJ1-6, with 7 positions matching TRBD1. The CDR3 covers 13 residues. Germline CDR1 is SQVTM and CDR2 is ANQGSEA. The trim removed 7 bases at V and 4 bases at J, leaving 4 bases unmatched. CDR3 in amino acids: CSARDSYNSPLHF. CDR3 DNA sequence: TGCAGCGCCCGGGACAGTTATAATTCACCCCTCCACTTT.

The chain couples TRBV5-1 to TRBJ1-1; D is perhaps TRBD1 (6 bases). Germline V gene sequence: CDR1 SGHRS, CDR2 YFSETQ. The CDR3 is 13 residues long. Trimming took 4 bases from V and 8 from J, leaving 15 bases between them. CDR3 sequence (DNA): TGCGCCAGCAGCGGGTACAGGGTCTCGGAAGCTTTCTTT. This encodes CASSGYRVSEAFF. Filled out from reference TRBV5-1 and TRBJ1-1, the complete variable domain reads KAGVTQTPRYLIKTRGQQVTLSCSPISGHRSVSWYQQTPGQGLQFLFEYFSETQRNKGNFPGRFSGRQFSNSRSEMNVSTLELGDSALYLCASSGYRVSEAFFGQGTRLTVV.

The chain employs TRBV5-1 and TRBJ2-5; perhaps TRBD2 as D (6 bases). Germline values: CDR1 SGHRS, CDR2 YFSETQ. V shed 3 bases and J shed 2 bases, with 8 bases lying between them. The length of the CDR3 is 13 residues. The CDR3 DNA reads as TGCGCCAGCAGCTGGGACTTACAAGAGACCCAGTACTTC. Its translation is CASSWDLQETQYF.

The chain links TRBV5-1 to TRBJ2-3, with TRBD2 as a possible D gene (6 bases). The V and J ends lost 4 bases and 5 bases respectively, with 20 bases between them. The germline gives CDR1 SGHRS, CDR2 YFSETQ. The CDR3 spans 16 residues. CDR3 residues: CASSATGTGFRDTQYF. Written as DNA, the CDR3 is TGCGCCAGCAGCGCAACCGGGACTGGCTTTAGAGATACGCAGTATTTT.

The rearrangement uses TRBV4-1 and TRBJ2-1, with 7 positions matching TRBD2. The CDR3 totals 15 residues. Unmatched junction bases numbered 10, after V lost 2 bases and J lost 9 bases. From germline, CDR1 is MGHRA and CDR2 YSYEKL. This CDR3 reads CASSQSGEPTSEQFF. CDR3 DNA sequence: TGCGCCAGCAGCCAAAGCGGGGAGCCCACCAGTGAGCAGTTCTTC.

The J gene is TRBJ2-7, the V gene TRBV7-6; TRBD1 matches at 10 bases. V lost 6 bases and J lost 4; bases outside the gene matches: 9. The CDR3 contains 15 residues. Germline-derived CDR1 and CDR2 are SGHVS and FNYEAQ. As DNA, the CDR3 is TGTGCCAGCAGTTATGACAGGGGGCTTATGTACGAGCAGTACGTC. Protein: CASSYDRGLMYEQYV.

The V and J genes are TRBV19 and TRBJ1-1; unclear D gene. CDR1 and CDR2 (germline): LNHDA, SQIVND (reference sequence). This CDR3 has 14 residues. V dropped 7 bases and J dropped 0 bases, with 12 bases sitting between them. CDR3 loop: CASIPGVMNTEAFF. As DNA, the CDR3 is TGTGCCAGTATACCGGGAGTCATGAACACTGAAGCTTTCTTT.

The sample holds one count of this clone. The V call is TRBV5-1, the J call TRBJ2-7; 7 nucleotides align to TRBD1. Germline loops: CDR1 SGHRS, CDR2 YFSETQ. Trimming took 1 base from V and 3 from J; bases not matched to a gene: 4. There are 14 residues in the CDR3. CDR3 DNA sequence: TGCGCCAGCAGCTTGAACAGGGGTGACTACGAGCAGTACTTC. Protein product: CASSLNRGDYEQYF.